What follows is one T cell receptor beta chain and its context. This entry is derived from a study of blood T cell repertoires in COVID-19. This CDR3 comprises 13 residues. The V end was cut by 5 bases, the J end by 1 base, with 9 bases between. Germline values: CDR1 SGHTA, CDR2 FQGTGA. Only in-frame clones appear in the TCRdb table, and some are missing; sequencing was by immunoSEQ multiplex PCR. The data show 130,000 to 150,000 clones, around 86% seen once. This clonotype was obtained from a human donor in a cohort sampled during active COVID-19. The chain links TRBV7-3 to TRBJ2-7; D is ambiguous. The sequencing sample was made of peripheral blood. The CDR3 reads CASSRAASYEQYF. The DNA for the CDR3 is TGTGCCAGCAGCCGCGCGGCATCCTACGAGCAGTACTTC.